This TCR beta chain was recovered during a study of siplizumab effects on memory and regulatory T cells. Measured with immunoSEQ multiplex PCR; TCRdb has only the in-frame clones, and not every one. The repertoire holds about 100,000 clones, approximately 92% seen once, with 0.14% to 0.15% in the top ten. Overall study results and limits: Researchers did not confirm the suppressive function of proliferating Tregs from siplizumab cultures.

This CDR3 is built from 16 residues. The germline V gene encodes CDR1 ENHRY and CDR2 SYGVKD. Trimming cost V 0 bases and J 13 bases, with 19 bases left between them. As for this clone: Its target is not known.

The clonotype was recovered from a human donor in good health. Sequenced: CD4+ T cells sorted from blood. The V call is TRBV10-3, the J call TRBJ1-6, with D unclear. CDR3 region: CAISESSGAALNPLHF. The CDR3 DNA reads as TGTGCCATCAGTGAGTCGTCCGGTGCAGCACTTAATCCCCTCCACTTT.